Only a few counts were recorded for the clone carrying this T cell receptor (beta chain). The antigen is not known. Sequenced material consisted of expressed TCRB transcripts (all of the isolated RNA was reverse transcribed). Repertoires were generated with immunoSEQ multiplex PCR, while TCRdb's copy carries only in-frame clones and drops some. The sample consists of about 650,000 clones, 9.5% to 15% of them appearing once. This sample is part of a study of beta chain features in type 1 diabetes. At the level of the study: Examination spanned roughly 110 million sorted cells from all samples.

The CDR3 has 17 residues. Germline V CDR1 and CDR2: SEHNR, FQNEAQ (reference sequence). V shed 0 bases, J shed 2 bases, and the junction held 6 bases outside the gene matches. It was via CD45RO/CCR7/CD25/CD127/CD95/CD27 that CD4+ naive, central memory, regulatory and stem cell-like memory cells were sorted. Study-wide results and caveats: For Type 1 diabetes patients, all four CD4+ subsets carried TCRB CDR3s that were moderately but significantly shorter. Type 1 diabetes patients had VDJ junctions that carried fewer insertions and more deletions. Comparison showed that naive, central memory and Treg TCRB repertoires appeared more similar among patients than among healthy donors.

Sequenced: naive CD4+ T cells from blood. The chain joins TRBV7-9 to TRBJ1-1; 10 bases fit TRBD1. This clonotype was sampled from a man between 25 and 39 years old with type 1 diabetes. The CDR3 DNA is TGTGCCAGCAGCTTAGCCGGACAGGGGGTGTATAACACTGAAGCTTTCTTT. Its protein product is CASSLAGQGVYNTEAFF.